A selection of T cell receptor beta chains follows, all from one sample in a study of cytomegalovirus exposure and HLA in healthy donors. The repertoire was sequenced with immunoSEQ multiplex PCR; TCRdb's copy has only in-frame clones and lacks some. The sample holds roughly 250,000 clones, approximately 80% seen once. The sequenced sample was PBMCs. These receptors were obtained from a girl aged 2 to 10 in good health and CMV-seronegative. Each CDR3 is given with its conserved first and last residue. Fields, in order: V gene, CDR3 protein.

TRBV21-1 | CASSKETMSSYNSPLHF
TRBV2 | CASIPDREYEQYF
TRBV6-5 | CASSRGTGELFF
TRBV2 | CASSRGPAKYF
TRBV10-3 | CAISGLAGGNLYEQYF
TRBV7-9 | CASSLVTGAITEAFF
TRBV29-1 | CSVEDTGGADTEAFF
TRBV7-2 | CASSLALATAHEQYF
TRBV12-1 | CAVSASQGLVNEQFF
TRBV5-8 | CASRSEKLFF
TRBV4-1 | CANSQGSVIYEQFF
TRBV6-6 | CASSYGPGQGDYEQYF
TRBV5-1 | CASSFKGQNTEAFF
TRBV5-1 | CASSLVDSNSYEQYF
TRBV28 | CASSTPAGTSVPHNKYF
TRBV19 | CASSPSIGGDTQYF
TRBV10-2 | CASSEDREQFF
TRBV7-8 | CASSFDSSYNEQFF
TRBV6-1 | CASSEYIQGAPTDTQYF
TRBV7-2 | CASSLALVRRNTIYF
TRBV7-2 | CASSLPPSHNEQFF
TRBV11-1 | CASSLNGGAGANVLTF
TRBV19 | CASTETGVETQYF
TRBV7-9 | CASSSGQGGNEQFF
TRBV28 | CASSSAREKLFF
TRBV6-5 | CASSYQTSGNNEQFF
TRBV5-8 | CASSFEETQYF
TRBV5-1 | CASGGVDYGYTF
TRBV30 | CAWSVGTGPHYEQFF
TRBV15 | CATSRVWQGGQPQHF
TRBV6-6 | CASSYSRAYEQYF
TRBV19 | CASSGQGWETQYF
TRBV27 | CASSSGQKYGYTF
TRBV27 | CASSLSLAGIVLPYEQYF
TRBV7-3 | CASSLKGLSYNEQFF
TRBV11-2 | CASSLPSLRNTDTQYF
TRBV29-1 | CSVLTGQGPYEQYF
TRBV28 | CASSRLAGVYEQYF
TRBV28 | CATSTSGDTGELFF
TRBV9 | CASSPGTSDQETQYF
TRBV2 | CASSVRGTEAFF
TRBV6-5 | CASSYSRGFGEAFF